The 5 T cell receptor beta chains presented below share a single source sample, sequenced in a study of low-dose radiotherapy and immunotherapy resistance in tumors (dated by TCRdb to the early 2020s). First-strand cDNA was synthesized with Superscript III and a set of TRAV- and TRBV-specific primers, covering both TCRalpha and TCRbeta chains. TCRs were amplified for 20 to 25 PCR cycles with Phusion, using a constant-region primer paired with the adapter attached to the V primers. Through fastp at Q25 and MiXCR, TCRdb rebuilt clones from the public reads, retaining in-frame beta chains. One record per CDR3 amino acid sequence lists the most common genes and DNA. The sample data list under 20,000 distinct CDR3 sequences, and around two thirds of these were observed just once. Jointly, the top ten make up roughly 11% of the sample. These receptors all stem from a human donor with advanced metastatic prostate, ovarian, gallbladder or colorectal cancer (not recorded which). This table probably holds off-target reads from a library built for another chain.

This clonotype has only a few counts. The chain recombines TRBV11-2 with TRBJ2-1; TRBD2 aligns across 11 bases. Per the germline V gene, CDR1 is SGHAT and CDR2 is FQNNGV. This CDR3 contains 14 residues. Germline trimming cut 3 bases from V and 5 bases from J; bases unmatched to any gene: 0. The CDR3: CASSFSGRDNEQFF. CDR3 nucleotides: TGTGCCAGCAGCTTTAGCGGGAGGGACAATGAGCAGTTCTTC.

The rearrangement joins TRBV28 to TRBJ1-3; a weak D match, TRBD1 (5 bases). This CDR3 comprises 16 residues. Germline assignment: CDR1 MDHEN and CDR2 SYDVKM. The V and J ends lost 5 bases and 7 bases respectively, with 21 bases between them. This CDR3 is CASSKLAGTSGNTIYF. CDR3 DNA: TGTGCCAGCAGTAAGCTAGCAGGGACGTCGGGGAACACCATATATTTT.

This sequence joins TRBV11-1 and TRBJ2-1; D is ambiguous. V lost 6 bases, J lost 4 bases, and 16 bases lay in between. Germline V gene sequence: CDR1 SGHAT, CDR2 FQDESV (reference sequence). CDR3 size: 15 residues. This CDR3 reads CASSYSSVGYNEQFF. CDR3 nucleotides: TGTGCCAGCAGTTATTCCTCGGTAGGGTACAATGAGCAGTTCTTC.

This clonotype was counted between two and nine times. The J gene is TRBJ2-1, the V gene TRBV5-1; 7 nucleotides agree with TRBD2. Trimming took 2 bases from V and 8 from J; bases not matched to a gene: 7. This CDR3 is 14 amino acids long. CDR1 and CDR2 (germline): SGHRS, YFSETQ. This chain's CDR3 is CASSFLASGDEQFF. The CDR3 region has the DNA TGCGCCAGCAGCTTCTTGGCCAGCGGGGATGAGCAGTTCTTC.

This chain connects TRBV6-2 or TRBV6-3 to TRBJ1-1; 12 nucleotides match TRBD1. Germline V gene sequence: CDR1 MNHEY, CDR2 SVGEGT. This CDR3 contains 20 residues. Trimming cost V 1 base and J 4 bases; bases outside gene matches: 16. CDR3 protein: CASSYLPTGTGGPRGTEAFF. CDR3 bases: TGTGCCAGCAGTTACTTGCCTACCGGGACAGGGGGCCCTCGGGGCACTGAAGCTTTCTTT.